Below, 14 T cell receptor beta chains from the same sample are listed, as sequenced in a study of PD-1 blockade in mismatch repair-deficient tumors. Sequenced by immunoSEQ multiplex PCR; TCRdb stores in-frame clones only, minus some. The table shows roughly 15,000 clones, with 80% to 90% occurring only once. The sample was PBMCs, taken 14 weeks after starting pembrolizumab. The source of these receptors is an adult with mismatch repair-deficient cancer.

This clone was seen once. V is TRBV5-1 and J is TRBJ2-1; 9 positions agree with TRBD2. The CDR3 has 16 amino acids. From germline, CDR1 is SGHRS and CDR2 YFSETQ. V shed 4 bases, J shed 8 bases, and the junction held 13 bases outside the gene matches. The CDR3 DNA sequence: TGCGCCAGCAGCCACACCGCGGGAGGGCCGACTCATGAGCAGTTCTTC. As protein: CASSHTAGGPTHEQFF.

For this clone: Germline and junction disagree at one end, which may indicate a read error. The V call is TRBV15, the J call TRBJ2-7; 9 bases match TRBD2. Per germline, CDR1 LNHNV and CDR2 YYDKDF (reference sequence). CDR3 length: 17 amino acids. CDR3 residues: CATSGDRDGGRVDEQYF. CDR3 nucleotides: TGTGCCACCAGCGGAGACAGGGATGGCGGGAGGGTAGACGAGCAGTACTTC.

The chain has TRBV18 and TRBJ2-7; the D gene is possibly TRBD2 (5 bases). Trimming removed 5 bases at V and 7 bases at J, with 21 bases between. Germline CDR1 KGHSH, CDR2 LQKENI. The CDR3 is 15 residues long. The CDR3: CASSILADGLAEQYF. CDR3 nucleotide sequence: TGTGCCAGCTCAATATTAGCCGACGGTCTAGCAGAGCAGTACTTC.

The chain carries TRBV6-5 and TRBJ2-1, with D tentatively TRBD2 (6 bases). CDR3 length: 14 residues. Germline values: CDR1 MNHEY, CDR2 SVGAGI. V lost 3 bases, J lost 9 bases, and 15 bases lay in between. The CDR3 region has the DNA TGTGCCAGCAGTTATGTGGGGGGAGGCGGTGAGCAGTTCTTC. Translating gives CASSYVGGGGEQFF.

This clone is a singleton in its sample. The chain is built from TRBV4-2 and TRBJ2-3; 7 bases line up with TRBD1. Germline loops: CDR1 LGHNA, CDR2 YNFKEQ. This CDR3 region has 19 residues. With 2 bases clipped from V and 2 bases from J, the junction kept 16 bases outside the gene matches. CDR3 residues: CASSQRKEFGRGSTDTQYF. The CDR3 DNA follows: TGTGCCAGCAGCCAAAGAAAAGAGTTTGGCAGGGGGTCCACAGATACGCAGTATTTT.

The chain has TRBV2 and TRBJ1-2, with D perhaps matching TRBD1 (5 bases). Germline values: CDR1 SNHLY, CDR2 FYNNEI. The CDR3 is made up of 12 amino acids. Between the trimmed V and J ends, which lost 7 bases and 2 bases, there was a span of 8 bases. The CDR3 is CASTGENYGYTF. DNA for the CDR3: TGTGCCAGCACGGGGGAGAACTATGGCTACACCTTC.

The genes are TRBV19 and TRBJ1-1, with a possible D match to TRBD1 (5 bases). The CDR3 covers 16 residues. Germline-derived CDR1 and CDR2 are LNHDA and SQIVND (reference sequence). The V end lost 4 bases, the J end lost 1 base, and 16 bases lay between the germline ends. The CDR3 reads CASSTPGVGPNTEAFF. The CDR3 nucleotides read TGTGCCAGTAGTACCCCGGGGGTGGGGCCGAACACTGAAGCTTTCTTT.

This clone has a handful of counts. This chain links TRBV7-8 with TRBJ1-5; the match to TRBD1 covers 9 bases. Looked up from germline, CDR1 is SGHVS and CDR2 is FQNEAQ. The V and J ends lost 5 bases and 1 base, in that order; junction bases with no gene match: 18. The length of the CDR3 is 20 residues. The CDR3: CASSRGWGQGSPRSNQPQHF. In DNA form, the CDR3 reads TGTGCCAGCAGCCGAGGGTGGGGACAGGGCTCACCAAGGAGCAATCAGCCCCAGCATTTT.

V and J are TRBV18 and TRBJ2-5; TRBD1 aligns across 7 bases. The CDR3 covers 16 residues. V lost 2 bases, J lost 5 bases, and 11 bases stayed unmatched. CDR1 is KGHSH and CDR2 is LQKENI in the germline V gene. CDR3 nucleotides: TGTGCCAGCTCACCAGCCGAAGACAGGGTTCGGGAGACCCAGTACTTC. The encoded protein is CASSPAEDRVRETQYF.

The chain joins TRBV10-3 to TRBJ2-3; 12 nucleotides line up with TRBD2. Germline trimming cut 2 bases from V and 2 bases from J; bases unmatched to any gene: 2. This CDR3 comprises 16 residues. CDR1 and CDR2 (germline): ENHRY, SYGVKD. CDR3 amino acids: CAISEGLAGITDTQYF. DNA of the CDR3: TGTGCCATCAGTGAGGGACTAGCGGGGATCACAGATACGCAGTATTTT.

The genes are TRBV2 and TRBJ2-7; D might be TRBD2 (5 bases). There are 14 residues in the CDR3. The V end lost 7 bases, the J end lost 1 base, and 14 bases lay between the germline ends. CDR1 is SNHLY and CDR2 is FYNNEI in the germline V gene. The DNA for the CDR3 is TGTGCCAGCAAGCAAGAGGGTTTATCCTACGAGCAGTACTTC. Residues: CASKQEGLSYEQYF.

The chain joins TRBV6-1 to TRBJ1-5, with a possible D match to TRBD1 (6 bases). Per germline, CDR1 MNHNS and CDR2 SASEGT. The CDR3 has 14 residues. Trimming took 2 bases from V and 6 from J, leaving 11 bases between them. CDR3 in DNA: TGTGCCAGCAGTGAACAGGGGCACGGTCAGCCCCAGCATTTT. Amino acids: CASSEQGHGQPQHF.

The V and J genes are TRBV5-1 and TRBJ1-1, with TRBD1 identical over 7 bases. The V gene end was trimmed by 0 bases and the J gene end by 3 bases; junction bases not matched to a gene: 5. CDR1 SGHRS and CDR2 YFSETQ come from the germline V gene. The CDR3 consists of 15 residues. CDR3 nucleotides: TGCGCCAGCAGCTTGGTAGTCGGGACAGACACTGAAGCTTTCTTT. This encodes CASSLVVGTDTEAFF.

This chain links TRBV28 with TRBJ2-5, with 8 bases fitting TRBD1. This CDR3 is built from 17 residues. V trimming: 3 bases; J trimming: 5 bases; junction bases outside the gene matches: 14. Germline CDR1 MDHEN, CDR2 SYDVKM. In DNA, the CDR3 is TGTGCCAGCAGTTTTAGGGCCCGGACAGGGCCGGTGGAGACCCAGTACTTC. Protein sequence: CASSFRARTGPVETQYF.